This TCR beta chain was documented in a study of T cell changes during pregnancy in multiple sclerosis. V shed 6 bases and J 0 bases; nucleotides not matched to a gene: 6. The CDR3 spans 16 residues. Germline CDR1 reads SGHVS; CDR2 reads FQNEAQ. Produced via immunoSEQ multiplex PCR; TCRdb's table is partial and in-frame only. The profile shows more than 25,000 clones, 91% of them singletons. This TCR came from a female donor in good health, enrolled as a control in a pregnancy study. Here the sequenced sample was CD8+ T cells from peripheral blood mononuclear cells, taken in the second trimester of pregnancy. The chain has TRBV7-8 and TRBJ2-1, with 9 bases matching TRBD2. CDR3 sequence (DNA): TGTGCCAGCAGATGGCTAGCGGGGAGCTCCTACAATGAGCAGTTCTTC. Protein product: CASRWLAGSSYNEQFF.